This is a list of T cell receptor beta chains from one sample in a study of T cell repertoires in cytomegalovirus infection. These receptors have no known antigen. Using its own MiXCR run on the reads, TCRdb lists one record per CDR3 protein. Here the sample spans about 500,000 distinct CDR3 sequences, about 33% being singletons. The sequenced sample was cultured PBMCs, obtained from culture after CMV antigen stimulation. These receptors all stem from a human donor in good health (CMV status not recorded). Some clones in this sample may be carry-over from other donors' samples. Both conserved end residues are part of each CDR3. A D gene is named only where the DNA matches it firmly. Clone size is stated in some rows and not others, as once, few, many or a class when expanded.

size	V	J	D	CDR3	DNA
-	TRBV19	TRBJ2-4	TRBD2	CASSPQTSGRNIQYF	TGTGCCAGTAGTCCCCAGACTAGCGGGCGTAACATTCAGTACTTC
few	TRBV7-9	TRBJ1-3	-	CASRAPRGHRSGNTIYF	TGTGCCAGCAGAGCCCCCCGGGGACACCGCTCTGGAAACACCATATATTTT
few	TRBV10-3	TRBJ2-5	-	CAISESRMGSQYF	TGTGCCATCAGTGAGTCCCGGATGGGCTCCCAGTACTTC
-	TRBV27	TRBJ1-1	-	CASKRGVTEAFF	TGTGCCAGCAAGCGGGGGGTCACTGAAGCTTTCTTT
-	TRBV18	TRBJ2-1	TRBD1	CASSTRQGTNEQFF	TGTGCCAGCTCAACCCGACAGGGTACGAATGAGCAGTTCTTC
-	TRBV7-2	TRBJ1-6	-	CASSSRQRSSYNSPPHF	TGTGCCAGCAGCTCCCGACAGAGGAGCTCCTATAATTCACCCCCCCACTTT
-	TRBV7-2	TRBJ1-2	TRBD1	CASSPRGQGPYGYTF	TGTGCCAGCAGCCCTAGGGGACAGGGGCCCTATGGCTACACCTTC
-	TRBV18	TRBJ2-1	TRBD2	CASSTLAAGAYNEQFF	TGTGCCAGCTCAACATTGGCCGCGGGGGCCTACAATGAGCAGTTCTTC
-	TRBV4-2	TRBJ2-7	TRBD2	CASSQDRTSGSYEQYF	TGTGCCAGCAGCCAAGACCGGACTAGCGGGAGTTACGAGCAGTACTTC
once	TRBV30	TRBJ1-1	-	CAWSLRATPEAFF	TGTGCCTGGAGCCTCCGGGCCACCCCCGAAGCTTTCTTT
once	TRBV24-1	TRBJ2-2	-	CATSDIDPTGELFF	TGTGCCACCAGTGATATCGATCCCACCGGGGAGCTGTTTTTT
-	TRBV6-2/TRBV6-3	TRBJ2-3	TRBD2	CASSSLAGAGDTQYF	TGTGCCAGCAGTTCCCTAGCGGGAGCTGGAGATACGCAGTATTTT
many	TRBV6-2/TRBV6-3	TRBJ2-6	-	CASSFRISGANVLTF	TGTGCCAGCAGTTTCAGGATCTCTGGGGCCAACGTCCTGACTTTC
-	TRBV7-3	TRBJ2-1	TRBD2	CASSLGLAGDLEQFF	TGTGCCAGCAGCTTAGGGCTAGCGGGAGATCTTGAGCAGTTCTTC
few	TRBV11-2	TRBJ2-1	TRBD2	CASSLVGLAGVWYNEQFF	TGTGCCAGCAGCTTAGTAGGGCTAGCGGGAGTATGGTACAATGAGCAGTTCTTC
-	TRBV19	TRBJ2-1	TRBD2	CASSPLAGDYNEQFF	TGTGCCAGTAGTCCACTAGCGGGAGACTACAATGAGCAGTTCTTC
-	TRBV28	TRBJ2-7	-	CASREGRPPYEQYF	TGTGCCAGCAGGGAGGGTCGACCGCCCTACGAGCAGTACTTC
many	TRBV7-2	TRBJ2-5	TRBD2	CASSLAGTSGRSETQYF	TGTGCCAGCAGCTTAGCCGGGACTAGCGGGAGGTCGGAGACCCAGTACTTC
few	TRBV6-4	TRBJ2-1	TRBD2	CASSDGTSGSSEQFF	TGTGCCAGCAGTGACGGCACTAGCGGGAGTTCTGAGCAGTTCTTC
many	TRBV28	TRBJ2-2	TRBD2	CASSLGGLAGTGELFF	TGTGCCAGCAGTTTAGGTGGACTAGCTGGCACCGGGGAGCTGTTTTTT
-	TRBV19	TRBJ1-1	-	CASSDYRQSDTEAFF	TGTGCCAGTAGCGACTACAGGCAAAGCGACACTGAAGCTTTCTTT
few	TRBV6-5	TRBJ1-1	-	CASSYSWGRTEAFF	TGTGCCAGCAGTTACTCATGGGGGCGGACTGAAGCTTTCTTT
-	TRBV5-4	TRBJ2-1	-	CASSFRPGTRPDNEQFF	TGTGCCAGCAGCTTCCGACCCGGGACCCGACCCGACAATGAGCAGTTCTTC
-	TRBV28	TRBJ2-3	-	CASSRDQPSTDTQYF	TGTGCCAGCAGCCGGGACCAACCCTCCACAGATACGCAGTATTTT
-	TRBV2	TRBJ2-2	-	CASRRRDTGELFF	TGTGCCAGCAGGAGGCGGGACACCGGGGAGCTGTTTTTT
-	TRBV12-3/TRBV12-4	TRBJ1-5	-	CASRPPRSNQPQHF	TGTGCCAGCCGACCCCCTCGTAGCAATCAGCCCCAGCATTTT
-	TRBV18	TRBJ2-5	-	CASSDSQETQYF	TGTGCCAGCTCAGACTCTCAGGAGACCCAGTACTTC
many	TRBV10-3	TRBJ2-2	-	CAITSLAGTNTGELFF	TGTGCCATTACCTCATTGGCGGGAACGAACACCGGGGAGCTGTTTTTT
few	TRBV27	TRBJ2-3	TRBD2	CASTVAGLTDTQYF	TGTGCCAGCACCGTAGCGGGGCTCACAGATACGCAGTATTTT